The 27 T cell receptor beta chains presented below share a single source sample, sequenced in a study of low-dose radiotherapy and immunotherapy resistance in tumors. Specified time point: after trial treatment. Treatment specified: LDRT plus nivolumab, ipilimumab, low-dose cyclophosphamide and aspirin (RACIN trial). TRAV and TRBV primers primed cDNA for both TCRalpha and TCRbeta. With a constant-region primer and a V-primer adapter, TCRs were subjected to roughly 18 PCR cycles of amplification. TCRdb re-called the reads with MiXCR, one entry per CDR3 protein. The sample has 75,000 to 95,000 distinct CDR3 sequences; approximately 22% are singletons. Sequenced here: PBMCs, sampled after low-dose radiotherapy plus immunotherapy. These receptors were collected from a female donor with ovarian cancer.

Many counts were recorded for this clonotype. The J gene is TRBJ2-7, the V gene TRBV20-1, with 9 bases aligning to TRBD2. Germline lookup yields CDR1 DFQATT and CDR2 SNEGSKA (reference sequence). The junction had 16 bases not matched to a gene; V was cut back by 3 bases and J by 1 base. The CDR3 extends over 18 amino acids. CDR3 in amino acids: CSASSLVSGSLKSYEQYF. The CDR3 region has the DNA TGCAGTGCTAGTTCTCTGGTTAGCGGGAGCTTAAAGTCCTACGAGCAGTACTTC.

As concerns this clonotype: Being one base from a much bigger clone, this may be a read error. This chain uses TRBV5-5 with TRBJ1-1; the D is unclear. Germline V gene data show CDR1 as SGHKS and CDR2 as YYEKEE (reference sequence). CDR3 size: 13 residues. Deletions cut 0 bases from V and 1 base from J, with 4 bases between. The DNA for the CDR3 is TGTGCCAGCAGCTTGGAGGGGAACACTGAAGCTTTCTTT. It translates to CASSLEGNTEAFF. The whole variable domain, filled in from reference TRBV5-5 and TRBJ1-1, reads DAGVTQSPTHLIKTRGQQVTLRCSPISGHKSVSWYQQVLGQGPQFIFQYYEKEERGRGNFPDRFSARQFPNYSSELNVNALLLGDSALYLCASSLEGNTEAFFGQGTRLTVV.

This clonotype was seen many times. This chain connects TRBV20-1 to TRBJ2-7; D perhaps matches TRBD2 (6 bases). Trimming removed 0 bases from V and 4 bases from J, with 19 bases in between. The CDR3 is 16 amino acids. Germline CDR1 and CDR2: DFQATT and SNEGSKA (reference sequence). DNA of the CDR3: TGCAGTGCTAGAGACCGACTTAGCGGATTTGGGTACGAGCAGTACTTC. Its translation is CSARDRLSGFGYEQYF.

In its sample, this clonotype was seen many times. The chain links TRBV7-9 to TRBJ2-5, with 9 positions matching TRBD2. CDR1 is SEHNR and CDR2 is FQNEAQ in the germline V gene (reference sequence). The CDR3 is 16 residues long. Trimming at V came to 5 bases and at J to 2 bases, leaving 9 bases not matched to a gene. The CDR3 sequence: CASSAGGGARQETQYF. In DNA form, the CDR3 reads TGTGCCAGCAGCGCGGGGGGGGGGGCAAGACAAGAGACCCAGTACTTC.

The table lists this clonotype with many counts. The gene calls are TRBV7-2 and TRBJ2-7, with no clear D. The germline V gene has CDR1 SGHTA and CDR2 FQGNSA. V lost 1 base to trimming and J lost 2 bases, with 12 bases between them. The CDR3 contains 15 residues. The CDR3 is CASSLVWRQTYEQYF. CDR3 bases: TGTGCCAGCAGCTTAGTATGGCGGCAAACCTACGAGCAGTACTTC.

This clonotype was seen many times. This rearrangement joins TRBV11-2 to TRBJ2-7, with D unclear. Trimming took off 8 bases at V and 1 base at J, with 15 bases between the two ends. The length of the CDR3 is 14 residues. CDR1 is SGHAT and CDR2 is FQNNGV in the germline V gene. The DNA of the CDR3 is TGTGCCAGCCAGTCTGCCTGGGCGTCCTACGAGCAGTACTTC. It translates to CASQSAWASYEQYF.

The table lists this clonotype with many counts. The J gene is TRBJ2-1, the V gene TRBV6-1; 8 nucleotides agree with TRBD2. Germline-derived CDR1 and CDR2 are MNHNS and SASEGT. The CDR3 sequence is 15 residues long. V trimming: 9 bases; J trimming: 8 bases; junction bases outside the gene matches: 15. CDR3 loop: CASNPPYGLADEQFF. The CDR3 bases are TGTGCCAGTAATCCACCGTATGGACTAGCTGATGAGCAGTTCTTC.

Concerning this clonotype: The DNA is left out, because the CDR3 cannot be placed on it with certainty; the CDR3 is given as TCRdb lists it. The rearrangement joins TRBV5-1 to TRBJ1-2; TRBD1, the table's D call, was not compared with the DNA. Germline values: CDR1 SGHRS, CDR2 YFSETQ. The CDR3 spans 22 amino acids, including both terminal residues. This CDR3 reads CASTNQTALYFCATEGSYGYTF.

This clonotype was found many times. The chain is built from TRBV2 and TRBJ2-2, with TRBD2 identical over 8 bases. Trimming took 3 bases from V and 8 from J; bases not matched to a gene: 8. This CDR3 has 15 amino acids. Germline values: CDR1 SNHLY, CDR2 FYNNEI. The CDR3 bases are TGTGCCAGCAGTGAGCAGCGGGGGATGAAGGGGGAGCTGTTTTTT. Translation gives CASSEQRGMKGELFF.

This clonotype has ten or more counts. The chain recombines TRBV6-2 or TRBV6-3 with TRBJ2-1; D uncertain. The germline V and J ends were trimmed by 6 bases and 5 bases, with 5 bases remaining between them. Germline CDR1 and CDR2: MNHEY and SVGEGT. The CDR3 totals 11 residues. This chain's CDR3 is CASSFDNEQFF. CDR3 bases: TGTGCCAGCAGCTTCGACAATGAGCAGTTCTTC.

The V and J genes are TRBV29-1 and TRBJ2-1; D gene uncertain. In germline, CDR1 is SQVTM, CDR2 ANQGSEA. The CDR3 covers 11 residues. Trimming shortened V by 6 bases and J by 8 bases, and 11 bases separated the two germline ends. The CDR3: CSVIPRDEQFF. The DNA of the CDR3 is TGCAGCGTCATCCCGAGAGATGAGCAGTTCTTC.

This clonotype was counted at least ten times. The chain employs TRBV3-1 and TRBJ2-4; possibly TRBD2 for D (6 bases). CDR1 is LGHDT, CDR2 YNNKEL, per germline (reference sequence). This CDR3 is 15 amino acids long. The ends were cut back, 0 bases at V and 7 bases at J, with 13 bases in the middle. CDR3 bases: TGTGCCAGCAGCCAAGATGTACTAGCAGAGAACATTCAGTACTTC. Protein product: CASSQDVLAENIQYF.

The chain employs TRBV28 and TRBJ2-3; 7 positions match TRBD2. This CDR3 spans 15 amino acids. V shed 7 bases and J 0 bases; nucleotides not matched to a gene: 7. Germline values: CDR1 MDHEN, CDR2 SYDVKM. The CDR3 protein is CASTIVGGSTDTQYF. The CDR3 nucleotides are TGTGCCAGCACCATTGTCGGGGGGAGCACAGATACGCAGTATTTT.

This clonotype showed up many times. This chain connects TRBV6-1 to TRBJ2-1; 7 nucleotides align to TRBD1. The CDR3 spans 15 residues. V gave up 5 bases and J gave up 5 bases; unmatched junction bases: 9. Germline CDR1 reads MNHNS; CDR2 reads SASEGT. DNA for the CDR3: TGTGCCAGCAGTCCCTTAGGGGACAGCAACAATGAGCAGTTCTTC. Encoded protein: CASSPLGDSNNEQFF.

This clonotype was observed once. The chain joins TRBV20-1 to TRBJ1-5, with D possibly matching TRBD1 (5 bases). There are 13 residues in the CDR3. Germline loops: CDR1 DFQATT, CDR2 SNEGSKA (reference sequence). Trimming took off 5 bases at V and 2 bases at J, with 10 bases between the two ends. CDR3 DNA: TGCAGTGCTCATCAGGGAGGCAATCAGCCCCAGCATTTT. Translation gives CSAHQGGNQPQHF.

This chain uses TRBV5-1 with TRBJ2-1, with 9 bases matching TRBD2. V was pared by 4 bases and J by 5 bases, with 10 bases of the junction left unmatched. This CDR3 has 16 residues. Germline CDR1 SGHRS, CDR2 YFSETQ. The CDR3 sequence: CASSQPLAGKNNEQFF. The CDR3 DNA sequence: TGCGCCAGCAGCCAACCCCTAGCGGGGAAAAACAATGAGCAGTTCTTC.

This clonotype was observed many times. CDR3 in amino acids: CASSPWGQETQYF. The CDR3 DNA is TGTGCCAGCAGCCCCTGGGGGCAAGAGACCCAGTACTTC. This rearrangement joins TRBV3-1 to TRBJ2-5; either TRBD1 or TRBD2 may supply D (5 bases each). Trimming pared 4 bases from V and 2 bases from J, leaving 8 bases between. This CDR3 has 13 residues. Germline CDR1 is LGHDT and CDR2 is YNNKEL (reference sequence).

This clonotype was picked up one time. CDR3 sequence (DNA): TGCGCCAGCAGCCCGAACGGTTTCGTCCTGACTTTC. This codes for CASSPNGFVLTF. The genes are TRBV5-1 and TRBJ2-6, with D unclear. Deletions cut 4 bases from V and 12 bases from J, with 11 bases between. CDR1 is SGHRS, CDR2 YFSETQ, per germline. The CDR3 covers 12 residues.

This clonotype was counted at least ten times. The J gene is TRBJ2-3, the V gene TRBV3-1, with 7 bases lining up with TRBD2. This CDR3 is 15 amino acids long. V lost 3 bases and J lost 8; bases outside the gene matches: 11. Looked up from germline, CDR1 is LGHDT and CDR2 is YNNKEL (reference sequence). The CDR3 sequence is CASSQVSSGGGTQYF. CDR3 DNA: TGTGCCAGCAGCCAGGTCTCTAGCGGTGGAGGTACGCAGTATTTT.

This clonotype was seen ten or more times. The chain links TRBV20-1 to TRBJ2-3, with TRBD2 identical over 7 bases. The CDR3 runs 15 residues. Germline CDR1 DFQATT, CDR2 SNEGSKA (reference sequence). J gave up 4 bases and V 0 bases, and 7 bases lay outside the gene matches. CDR3 region: CSARDPAGVADTQYF. The DNA of the CDR3 is TGCAGTGCTAGAGATCCCGCGGGGGTGGCAGATACGCAGTATTTT.

The rearrangement uses TRBV5-5 and TRBJ1-4; D unresolved. Germline V gene lookup returns CDR1 SGHKS and CDR2 YYEKEE (reference sequence). The CDR3 length is 15 residues. Trimming pared 6 bases from V and 3 bases from J, leaving 15 bases between. For the CDR3, the DNA is TGTGCCAGCACCGTAGCCGGGGTCTCTAATGAAAAACTGTTTTTT. It codes for CASTVAGVSNEKLFF.

This clonotype was found many times. The chain uses TRBV4-1 and TRBJ2-1, with a possible D match to TRBD2 (6 bases). The CDR3 contains 17 residues. Germline V gene data show CDR1 as MGHRA and CDR2 as YSYEKL. Trimming shortened V by 5 bases and J by 0 bases, and 17 bases separated the two germline ends. CDR3 nucleotides: TGCGCCAGCAGCTCCCCAGAAAGCGGGTACTCCTACAATGAGCAGTTCTTC. This gives the protein CASSSPESGYSYNEQFF.

This clonotype came up many times. The chain couples TRBV28 to TRBJ1-5; no definite D call. The germline V gene encodes CDR1 MDHEN and CDR2 SYDVKM. The CDR3 is 16 amino acids. V dropped 1 base and J dropped 0 bases, with 10 bases sitting between them. The CDR3 DNA reads as TGTGCCAGCAGTTTATACGACGGCTATAGCAATCAGCCCCAGCATTTT. Amino acids: CASSLYDGYSNQPQHF.

This clonotype has ten or more counts. The chain joins TRBV19 to TRBJ2-3; a weak D match, TRBD1 (7 bases). CDR3 size: 16 residues. Germline V gives CDR1 LNHDA, CDR2 SQIVND (reference sequence). V lost 4 bases to trimming and J lost 5 bases, with 19 bases between them. The CDR3 bases are TGTGCCAGTAGTACCCCCGGAGGGGGCGCGGAAGATACGCAGTATTTT. Protein: CASSTPGGGAEDTQYF.

At least ten counts were recorded for this clonotype. CDR3 protein: CASSLVSAGNYEQYF. In DNA, the CDR3 is TGCGCCAGCAGCTTGGTGTCCGCAGGGAACTACGAGCAGTACTTC. The chain carries TRBV5-1 and TRBJ2-7, with a possible D match to TRBD1 (5 bases). Germline CDR1 SGHRS, CDR2 YFSETQ. The CDR3 totals 15 residues. Trimming took 0 bases from V and 3 from J, leaving 13 bases between them.

In the case of this clonotype: A read error is likely here: a far larger clone is one base away. The chain has TRBV10-3 and TRBJ2-7, with 7 bases aligning to TRBD2. V shed 5 bases and J 1 base; nucleotides not matched to a gene: 8. Germline assignment: CDR1 ENHRY and CDR2 SYGVKD. This CDR3 has 15 amino acids. The CDR3 loop is CAISLWGGGSYEQYF. The CDR3 DNA reads as TGTGCCATCAGTTTATGGGGCGGGGGATCCTACGAGCAGTACTTC.

This clonotype was counted at least ten times. The chain carries TRBV6-1 and TRBJ2-3; D is unresolved. This CDR3 spans 14 amino acids. Germline CDR1 MNHNS, CDR2 SASEGT. Trimming cost V 4 bases and J 2 bases, with 10 bases left between them. The CDR3 bases are TGTGCCAGCAGTGGCGAGCGCCTCACAGATACGCAGTATTTT. This gives the protein CASSGERLTDTQYF.